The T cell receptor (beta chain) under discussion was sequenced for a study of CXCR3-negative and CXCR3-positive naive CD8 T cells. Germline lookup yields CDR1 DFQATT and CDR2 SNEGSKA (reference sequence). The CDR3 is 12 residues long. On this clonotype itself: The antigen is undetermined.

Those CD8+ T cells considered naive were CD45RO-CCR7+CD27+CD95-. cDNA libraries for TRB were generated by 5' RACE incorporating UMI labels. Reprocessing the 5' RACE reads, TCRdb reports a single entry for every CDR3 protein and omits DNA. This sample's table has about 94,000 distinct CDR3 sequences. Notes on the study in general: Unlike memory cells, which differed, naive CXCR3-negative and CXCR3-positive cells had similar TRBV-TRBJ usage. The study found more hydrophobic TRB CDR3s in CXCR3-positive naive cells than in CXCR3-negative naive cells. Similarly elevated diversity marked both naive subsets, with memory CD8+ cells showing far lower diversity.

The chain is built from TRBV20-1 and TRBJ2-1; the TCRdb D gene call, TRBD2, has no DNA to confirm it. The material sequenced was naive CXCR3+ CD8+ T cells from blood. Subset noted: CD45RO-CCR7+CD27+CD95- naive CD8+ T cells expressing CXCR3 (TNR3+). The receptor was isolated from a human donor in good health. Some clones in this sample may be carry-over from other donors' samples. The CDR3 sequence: CSATSGDNEQFF.